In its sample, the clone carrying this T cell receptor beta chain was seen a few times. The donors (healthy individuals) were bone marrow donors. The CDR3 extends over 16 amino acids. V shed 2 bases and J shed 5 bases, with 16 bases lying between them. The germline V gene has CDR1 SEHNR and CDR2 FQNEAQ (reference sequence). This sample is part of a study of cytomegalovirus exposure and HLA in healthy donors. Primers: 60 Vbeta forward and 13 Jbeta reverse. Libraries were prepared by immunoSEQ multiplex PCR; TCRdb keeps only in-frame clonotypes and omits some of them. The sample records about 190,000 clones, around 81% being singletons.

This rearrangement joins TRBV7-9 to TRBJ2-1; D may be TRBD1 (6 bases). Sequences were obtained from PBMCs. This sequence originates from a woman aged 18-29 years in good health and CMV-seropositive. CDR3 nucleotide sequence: TGTGCCAGCAGCTTAAGGGTCGGACAGAGAGACAATGAGCAGTTCTTC. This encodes CASSLRVGQRDNEQFF.